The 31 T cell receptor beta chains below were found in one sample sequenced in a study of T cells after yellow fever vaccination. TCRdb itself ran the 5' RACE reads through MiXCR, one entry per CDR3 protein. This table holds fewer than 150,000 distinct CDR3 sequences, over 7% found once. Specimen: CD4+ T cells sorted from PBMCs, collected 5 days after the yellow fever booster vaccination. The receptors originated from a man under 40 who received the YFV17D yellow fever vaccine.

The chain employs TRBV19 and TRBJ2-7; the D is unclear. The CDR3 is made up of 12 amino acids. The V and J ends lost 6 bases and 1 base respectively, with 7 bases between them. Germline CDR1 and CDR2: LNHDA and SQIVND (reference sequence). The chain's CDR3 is CASRDGSYEQYF. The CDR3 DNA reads TGTGCCAGTAGGGACGGATCCTACGAGCAGTACTTC. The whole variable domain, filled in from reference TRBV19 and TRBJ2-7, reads DGGITQSPKYLFRKEGQNVTLSCEQNLNHDAMYWYRQDPGQGLRLIYYSQIVNDFQKGDIAEGYSVSREKKESFPLTVTSAQKNPTAFYLCASRDGSYEQYFGPGTRLTVT.

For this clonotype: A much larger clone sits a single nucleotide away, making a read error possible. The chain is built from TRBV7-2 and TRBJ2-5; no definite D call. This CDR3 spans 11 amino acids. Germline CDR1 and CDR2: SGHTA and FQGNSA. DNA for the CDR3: TGTGCCAGCACCTCTCAAGAGAGCCAGTACTTC. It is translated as CASTSQESQYF. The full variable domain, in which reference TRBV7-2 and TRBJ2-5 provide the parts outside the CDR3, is GAGVSQSPSNKVTEKGKDVELRCDPISGHTALYWYRQSLGQGLEFLIYFQGNSAPDKSGLPSDRFSAERTGGSVSTLTIQRTQQEDSAVYLCASTSQESQYFGPGTRLLVL.

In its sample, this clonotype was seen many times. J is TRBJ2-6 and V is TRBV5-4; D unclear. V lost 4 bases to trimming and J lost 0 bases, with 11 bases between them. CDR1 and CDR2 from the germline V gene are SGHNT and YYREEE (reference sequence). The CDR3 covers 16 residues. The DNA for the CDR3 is TGTGCCAGCAGCACTGACCTCGGCTCTGGGGCCAACGTCCTGACTTTC. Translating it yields CASSTDLGSGANVLTF.

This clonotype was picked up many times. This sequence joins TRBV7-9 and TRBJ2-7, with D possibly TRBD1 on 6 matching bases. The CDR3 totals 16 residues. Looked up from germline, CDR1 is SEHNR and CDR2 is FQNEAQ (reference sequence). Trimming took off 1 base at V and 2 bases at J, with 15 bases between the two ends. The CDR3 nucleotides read TGTGCCAGCAGCTTAGTAGGCAGGGGATCTCCCTACGAGCAGTACTTC. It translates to CASSLVGRGSPYEQYF.

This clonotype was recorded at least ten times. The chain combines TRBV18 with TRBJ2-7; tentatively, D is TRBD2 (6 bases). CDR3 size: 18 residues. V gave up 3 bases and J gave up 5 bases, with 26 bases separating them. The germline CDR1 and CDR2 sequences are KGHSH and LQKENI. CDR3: CASSPPQRGSGVANEQYF. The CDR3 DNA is TGTGCCAGCTCACCCCCCCAGCGTGGGTCGGGAGTTGCGAACGAGCAGTACTTC.

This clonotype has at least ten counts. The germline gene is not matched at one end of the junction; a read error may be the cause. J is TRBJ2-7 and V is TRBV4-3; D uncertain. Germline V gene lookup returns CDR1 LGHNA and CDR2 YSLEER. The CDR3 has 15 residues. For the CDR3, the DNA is TGCGCCAGCAGCCAAGATAAAACCCCTTCCTTCGAGCAGTACTTC. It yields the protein CASSQDKTPSFEQYF.

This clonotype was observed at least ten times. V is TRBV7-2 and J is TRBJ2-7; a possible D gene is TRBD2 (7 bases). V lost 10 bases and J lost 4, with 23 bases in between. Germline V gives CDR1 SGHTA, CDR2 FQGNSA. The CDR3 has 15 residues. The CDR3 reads CATQKAGGAAYEQYF. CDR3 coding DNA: TGTGCCACACAAAAGGCTGGGGGGGCCGCTTACGAGCAGTACTTC.

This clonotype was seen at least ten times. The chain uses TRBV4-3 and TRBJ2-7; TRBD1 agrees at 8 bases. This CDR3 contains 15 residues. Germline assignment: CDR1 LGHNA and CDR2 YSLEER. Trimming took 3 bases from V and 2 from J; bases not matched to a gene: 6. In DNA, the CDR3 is TGCGCCAGCAGCCACGGGACAGGACTAACCTACGAGCAGTACTTC. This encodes CASSHGTGLTYEQYF.

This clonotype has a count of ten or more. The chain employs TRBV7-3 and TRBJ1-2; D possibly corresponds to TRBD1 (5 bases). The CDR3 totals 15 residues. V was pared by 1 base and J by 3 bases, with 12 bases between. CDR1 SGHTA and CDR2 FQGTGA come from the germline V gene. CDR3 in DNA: TGTGCCAGCAGCTTAAGGGGAGGGGTGGACTATGGCTACACCTTC. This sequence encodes CASSLRGGVDYGYTF.

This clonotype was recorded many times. CDR3 DNA sequence: TGTGCCAGTACAGTCAGTAAGATCTATGGCTACACCTTC. Translation: CASTVSKIYGYTF. The rearrangement uses TRBV28 and TRBJ1-2; D not resolved. CDR1 MDHEN and CDR2 SYDVKM come from the germline V gene. The V and J ends lost 9 bases and 4 bases respectively, with 15 bases between them. The CDR3 has 13 residues.

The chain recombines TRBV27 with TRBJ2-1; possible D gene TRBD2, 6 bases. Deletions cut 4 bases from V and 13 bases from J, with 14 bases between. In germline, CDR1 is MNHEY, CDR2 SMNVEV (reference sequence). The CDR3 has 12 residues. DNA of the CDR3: TGTGCCAGCAGTTCGACACTAGCTGCCCAGTTCTTC. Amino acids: CASSSTLAAQFF.

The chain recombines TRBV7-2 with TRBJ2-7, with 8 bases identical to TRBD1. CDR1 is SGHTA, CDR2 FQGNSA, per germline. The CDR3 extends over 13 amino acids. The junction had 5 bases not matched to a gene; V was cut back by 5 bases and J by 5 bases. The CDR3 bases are TGTGCCAGCAGCACCCACAGGGGGGACGAGCAGTACTTC. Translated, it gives CASSTHRGDEQYF. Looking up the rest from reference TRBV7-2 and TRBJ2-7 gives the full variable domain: GAGVSQSPSNKVTEKGKDVELRCDPISGHTALYWYRQSLGQGLEFLIYFQGNSAPDKSGLPSDRFSAERTGGSVSTLTIQRTQQEDSAVYLCASSTHRGDEQYFGPGTRLTVT.

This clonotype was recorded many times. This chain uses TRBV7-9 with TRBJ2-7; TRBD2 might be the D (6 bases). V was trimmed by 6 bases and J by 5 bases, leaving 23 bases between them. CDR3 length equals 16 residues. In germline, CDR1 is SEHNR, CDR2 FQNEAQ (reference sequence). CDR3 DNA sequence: TGTGCCAGCAGTTATTCCCCTTTCCGGGAGATGAACGAGCAGTACTTC. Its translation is CASSYSPFREMNEQYF.

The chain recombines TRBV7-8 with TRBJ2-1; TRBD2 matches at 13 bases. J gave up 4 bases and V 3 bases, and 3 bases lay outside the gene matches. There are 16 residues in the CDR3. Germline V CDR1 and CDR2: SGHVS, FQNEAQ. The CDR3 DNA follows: TGTGCCAGCAGCTTTACACTAGCGGGAGGGTACAATGAGCAGTTCTTC. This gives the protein CASSFTLAGGYNEQFF.

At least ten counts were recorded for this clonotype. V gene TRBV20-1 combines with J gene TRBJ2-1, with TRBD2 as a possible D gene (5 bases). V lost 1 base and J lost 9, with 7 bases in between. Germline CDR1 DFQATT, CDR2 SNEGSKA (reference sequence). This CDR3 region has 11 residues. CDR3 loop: CSARVGGEQFF. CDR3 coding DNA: TGCAGTGCTAGAGTAGGAGGTGAGCAGTTCTTC.

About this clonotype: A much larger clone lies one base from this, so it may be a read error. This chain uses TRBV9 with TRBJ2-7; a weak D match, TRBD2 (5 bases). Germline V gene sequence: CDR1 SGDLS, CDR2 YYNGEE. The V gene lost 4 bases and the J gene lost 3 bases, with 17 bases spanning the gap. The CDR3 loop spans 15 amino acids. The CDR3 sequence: CASSTVWTSNYEQYF. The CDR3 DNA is TGTGCCAGCAGCACCGTGTGGACTTCCAACTACGAGCAGTACTTC.

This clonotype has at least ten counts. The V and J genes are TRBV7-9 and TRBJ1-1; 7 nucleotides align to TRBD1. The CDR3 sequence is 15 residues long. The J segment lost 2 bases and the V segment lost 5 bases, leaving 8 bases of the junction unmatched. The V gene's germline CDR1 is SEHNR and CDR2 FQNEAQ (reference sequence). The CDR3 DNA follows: TGTGCCAGCAGCCCCAGGGGACAGCCAAACACTGAAGCTTTCTTT. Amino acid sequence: CASSPRGQPNTEAFF.

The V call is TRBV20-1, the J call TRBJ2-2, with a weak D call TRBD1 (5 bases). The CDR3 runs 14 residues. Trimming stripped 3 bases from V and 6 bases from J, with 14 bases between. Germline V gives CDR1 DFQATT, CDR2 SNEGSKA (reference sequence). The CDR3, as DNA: TGCAGTGCTAGGGCAGGGCGGATCGCCGGGGAGCTGTTTTTT. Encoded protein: CSARAGRIAGELFF.

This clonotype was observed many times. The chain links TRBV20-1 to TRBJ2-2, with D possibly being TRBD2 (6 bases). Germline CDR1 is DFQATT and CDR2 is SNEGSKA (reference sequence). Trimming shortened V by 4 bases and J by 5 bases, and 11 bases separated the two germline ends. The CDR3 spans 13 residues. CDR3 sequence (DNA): TGCAGTGCTATACCAGGGACTACCGGGGAGCTGTTTTTT. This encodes CSAIPGTTGELFF.

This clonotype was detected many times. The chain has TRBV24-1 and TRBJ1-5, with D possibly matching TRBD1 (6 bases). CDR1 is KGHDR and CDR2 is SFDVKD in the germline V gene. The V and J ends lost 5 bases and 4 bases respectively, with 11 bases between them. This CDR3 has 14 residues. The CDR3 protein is CATSARTVNQPQHF. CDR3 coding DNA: TGTGCCACCAGTGCAAGGACAGTGAATCAGCCCCAGCATTTT.

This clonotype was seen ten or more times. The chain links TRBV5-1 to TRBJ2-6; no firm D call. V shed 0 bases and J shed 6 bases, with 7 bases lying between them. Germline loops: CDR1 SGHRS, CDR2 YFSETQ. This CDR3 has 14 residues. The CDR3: CASSLEAQANVLTF. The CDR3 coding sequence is TGCGCCAGCAGCTTGGAGGCCCAGGCCAACGTCCTGACTTTC.

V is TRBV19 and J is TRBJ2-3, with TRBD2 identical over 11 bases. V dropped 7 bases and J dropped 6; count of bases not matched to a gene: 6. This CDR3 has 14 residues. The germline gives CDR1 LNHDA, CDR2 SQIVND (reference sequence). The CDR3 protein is CASKLAGGPDTQYF. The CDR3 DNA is TGTGCCAGTAAATTAGCGGGAGGGCCGGATACGCAGTATTTT.

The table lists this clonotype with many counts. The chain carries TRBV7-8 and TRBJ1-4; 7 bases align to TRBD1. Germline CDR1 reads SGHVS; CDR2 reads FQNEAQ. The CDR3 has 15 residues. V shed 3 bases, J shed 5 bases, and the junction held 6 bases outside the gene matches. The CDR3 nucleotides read TGTGCCAGCAGCTTTAGGACAGGACCAAATGAAAAACTGTTTTTT. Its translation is CASSFRTGPNEKLFF.

CDR3 nucleotide sequence: TGTGCCTTCAGACAAAACGCCGGGACAGCAACTAATGAAAAACTGTTTTTT. Its protein is CAFRQNAGTATNEKLFF. J is TRBJ1-4 and V is TRBV3-1; 7 bases are a match to TRBD1. Germline values: CDR1 LGHDT, CDR2 YNNKEL (reference sequence). Unmatched junction bases numbered 15, after V lost 11 bases and J lost 0 bases. This CDR3 has 17 amino acids.

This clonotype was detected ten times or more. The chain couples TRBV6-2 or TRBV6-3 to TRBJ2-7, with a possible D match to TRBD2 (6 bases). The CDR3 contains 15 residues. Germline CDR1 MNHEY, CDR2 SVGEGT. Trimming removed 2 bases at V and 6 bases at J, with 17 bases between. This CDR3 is CASSYQRARSLEQYF. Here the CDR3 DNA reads TGTGCCAGCAGTTACCAGCGGGCTAGATCCCTCGAGCAGTACTTC.

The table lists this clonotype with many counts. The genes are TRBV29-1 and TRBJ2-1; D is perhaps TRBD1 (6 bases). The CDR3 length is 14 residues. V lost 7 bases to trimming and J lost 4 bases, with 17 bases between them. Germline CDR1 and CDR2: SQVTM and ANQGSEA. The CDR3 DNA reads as TGCAGCGCCGACCGGGACACTAATTACAATGAGCAGTTCTTC. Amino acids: CSADRDTNYNEQFF.

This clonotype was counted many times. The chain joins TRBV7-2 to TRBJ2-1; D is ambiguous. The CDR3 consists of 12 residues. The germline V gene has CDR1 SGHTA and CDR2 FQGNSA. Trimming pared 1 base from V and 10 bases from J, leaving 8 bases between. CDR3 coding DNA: TGTGCCAGCAGCTTAGGTGCCTCAGAGCAGTTCTTC. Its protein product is CASSLGASEQFF.

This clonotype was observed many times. The DNA of the CDR3 is TGTGCCAGCAGCTTATCGAGCGGGAGCTTATACTACGAGCAGTACTTC. Encoded protein: CASSLSSGSLYYEQYF. The V and J genes are TRBV7-2 and TRBJ2-7; TRBD2 agrees at 8 bases. Trimming took 2 bases from V and 3 from J; bases not matched to a gene: 9. The CDR3 has 16 residues. Per the germline V gene, CDR1 is SGHTA and CDR2 is FQGNSA.

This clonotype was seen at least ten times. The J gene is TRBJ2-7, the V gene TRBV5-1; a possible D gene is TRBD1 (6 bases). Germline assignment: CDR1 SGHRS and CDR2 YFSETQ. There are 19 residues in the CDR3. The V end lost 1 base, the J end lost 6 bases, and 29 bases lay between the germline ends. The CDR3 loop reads CASSLIVLQGTVGLGEQYF. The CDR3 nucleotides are TGCGCCAGCAGCTTGATCGTTCTACAGGGAACGGTGGGGCTGGGCGAGCAGTACTTC.

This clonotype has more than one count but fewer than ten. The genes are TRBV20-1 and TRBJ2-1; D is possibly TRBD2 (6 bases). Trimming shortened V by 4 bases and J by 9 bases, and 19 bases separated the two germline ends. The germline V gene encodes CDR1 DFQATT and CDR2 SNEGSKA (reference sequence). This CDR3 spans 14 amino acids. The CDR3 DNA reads TGCAGTGCTATGCTTCCCGGGACTCCCGGTGAGCAGTTCTTC. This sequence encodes CSAMLPGTPGEQFF.

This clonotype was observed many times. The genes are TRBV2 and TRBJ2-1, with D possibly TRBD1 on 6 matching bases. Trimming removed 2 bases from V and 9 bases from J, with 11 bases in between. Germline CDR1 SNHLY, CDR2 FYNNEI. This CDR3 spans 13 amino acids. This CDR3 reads CASSEIRGGEQFF. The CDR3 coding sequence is TGTGCCAGCAGTGAAATCAGGGGTGGTGAGCAGTTCTTC. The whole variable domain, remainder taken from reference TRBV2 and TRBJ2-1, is EPEVTQTPSHQVTQMGQEVILRCVPISNHLYFYWYRQILGQKVEFLVSFYNNEISEKSEIFDDQFSVERPDGSNFTLKIRSTKLEDSAMYFCASSEIRGGEQFFGPGTRLTVL.